This T cell receptor beta chain was recorded in a study of T-cell memory formation after mild COVID-19. The CDR3 spans 13 residues. Trimming cost V 6 bases and J 3 bases, with 11 bases left between them. On this clonotype: Its specificity is not known.

TCRdb re-called the 5' RACE reads through MiXCR, storing one row per CDR3 protein. The profile shows 530,000 or so distinct CDR3 sequences, 15% to 20% of them singletons. General observations from the study: Whether second-wave clones peaking at day 37 were SARS-CoV-2 specific went unconfirmed.

Sequenced input: PBMCs or a T cell subset sorted from them (not recorded which). This receptor was obtained from an adult woman who had mild COVID-19 (a few samples of this study predate the infection). Cell type and time point are not known. The chain carries TRBV12-3 or TRBV12-4 and TRBJ1-1; no clear D gene. CDR3 region: CASSRDTDTEAFF. As DNA, the CDR3 is TGTGCCAGCAGCCGAGATACGGACACTGAAGCTTTCTTT.